These T cell receptor beta chains were read from a single sample in a study of cytomegalovirus exposure and HLA in healthy donors. Using immunoSEQ multiplex PCR, the repertoire was profiled, and TCRdb retains in-frame clones only, with some absent. The table lists some 140,000 clones, approximately 84% of them singletons. Sequences were obtained from PBMCs. These receptors all stem from a woman aged 25-40 years in good health and CMV-seronegative. Both conserved end residues are part of each CDR3. A D gene is named only where the DNA matches it firmly. Some rows have no size entry. The others give once, few or many, or a class for an expanded clone.

clone size,J gene,V gene,D gene,CDR3 length,CDR3 protein,CDR3 DNA
few,TRBJ1-2,TRBV5-4,TRBD1,13,CASSLQGAYGYTF,TGTGCCAGCAGCTTACAGGGGGCCTATGGCTACACCTTC
once,TRBJ2-6,TRBV19,.,18,CASSIRLGQRAGANVLTF,TGTGCCAGTAGTATTAGGTTGGGACAAAGAGCCGGGGCCAACGTCCTGACTTTC
once,TRBJ1-1,TRBV25-1,.,12,CASRGGNTEAFF,TGTGCCAGTCGAGGGGGTAACACTGAAGCTTTCTTT
.,TRBJ2-2,TRBV6-6,.,16,CASSYSIGGYTGELFF,TGTGCCAGCAGTTACTCGATTGGAGGGTACACCGGGGAGCTGTTTTTT
.,TRBJ2-1,TRBV10-3,TRBD2,15,CAISDLAGEYNEQFF,TGTGCCATCAGTGACCTAGCGGGGGAGTACAATGAGCAGTTCTTC
.,TRBJ2-2,TRBV5-1,.,15,CASSPGAGDTGELFF,TGCGCCAGCTCCCCGGGGGCGGGGGATACCGGGGAGCTGTTTTTT
once,TRBJ1-6,TRBV7-3,.,15,CASSPGGKGVSPLHF,TGTGCCAGCAGCCCGGGCGGGAAGGGCGTTTCACCCCTCCACTTT
.,TRBJ2-2,TRBV29-1,TRBD2,17,CSVTWGERGVVTGELFF,TGCAGCGTTACGTGGGGCGAGCGGGGGGTAGTTACCGGGGAGCTGTTTTTT
.,TRBJ1-2,TRBV27,TRBD1,12,CASSSGGHGYTF,TGTGCCAGCAGTTCAGGGGGCCATGGCTACACCTTC
.,TRBJ2-2,TRBV27,TRBD1,18,CASSLKTGTGAYTGELFF,TGTGCCAGCAGTCTGAAAACCGGGACAGGGGCCTACACCGGGGAGCTGTTTTTT
.,TRBJ1-1,TRBV5-1,.,13,CASSKSMNTEAFF,TGCGCCAGCAGTAAGAGCATGAACACTGAAGCTTTCTTT
once,TRBJ2-7,TRBV18,TRBD1,16,CASSPLAGGQEYEQYF,TGTGCCAGCTCACCATTAGCAGGGGGACAGGAGTACGAGCAGTACTTC
.,TRBJ2-2,TRBV7-9,.,13,CASSPTASGELFF,TGTGCCAGCAGCCCGACAGCTTCGGGGGAGCTGTTTTTT
.,TRBJ1-1,TRBV2,.,14,CASTPKYSATEAFF,TGTGCCAGCACCCCAAAGTACAGTGCCACTGAAGCTTTCTTT
.,TRBJ2-1,TRBV5-1,.,14,CASSLLQGYNEQFF,TGCGCCAGCAGCTTGCTACAGGGCTACAATGAGCAGTTCTTC
.,TRBJ2-7,TRBV5-4,TRBD1,12,CASSLPGQGKYF,TGTGCCAGCAGCTTACCCGGACAGGGGAAGTACTTC
.,TRBJ2-7,TRBV10-3,TRBD2,16,CAISERGGLGSYEQYF,TGTGCCATCAGTGAGCGGGGGGGTTTAGGTTCCTACGAGCAGTACTTC
.,TRBJ2-7,TRBV2,TRBD1,16,CASSERTGLSSYEQYF,TGTGCCAGCAGTGAACGGACAGGGCTAAGCTCCTACGAGCAGTACTTC
.,TRBJ1-2,TRBV4-1,TRBD1,16,CASSQTTGRMGYGYTF,TGCGCCAGCAGCCAAACGACAGGGCGCATGGGCTATGGCTACACCTTC
.,TRBJ1-2,TRBV2,TRBD1,14,CASSLVQGRDGYTF,TGTGCCAGCAGCTTGGTACAGGGGCGTGATGGCTACACCTTC
.,TRBJ2-4,TRBV5-8,.,14,CASSSTGDRNIQYF,TGTGCCAGCAGCTCCACCGGCGACAGGAACATTCAGTACTTC
.,TRBJ2-1,TRBV11-2,TRBD2,14,CASCLGGGKNEQFF,TGTGCCAGCTGTCTGGGCGGGGGTAAGAATGAGCAGTTCTTC
.,TRBJ1-2,TRBV19,.,12,CASTKRDYGYTF,TGTGCCAGTACTAAGCGGGACTATGGCTACACCTTC
.,TRBJ2-1,TRBV7-3,TRBD2,16,CASSERGLAGYNEQFF,TGTGCCAGCAGCGAAAGAGGTCTAGCGGGGTACAATGAGCAGTTCTTC
.,TRBJ2-7,TRBV5-1,TRBD2,16,CASSLVAAGVSGEQYF,TGCGCCAGCAGCTTGGTAGCAGCGGGGGTATCGGGGGAGCAGTACTTC
.,TRBJ2-2,TRBV5-4,TRBD1,15,CASSLMGQGPGELFF,TGTGCCAGCAGCTTGATGGGACAGGGGCCCGGGGAGCTGTTTTTT
.,TRBJ1-1,TRBV2,TRBD1,15,CASSEGGQGTTEAFF,TGTGCCAGCAGTGAAGGGGGACAGGGAACCACTGAAGCTTTCTTT
.,TRBJ1-6,TRBV5-6,TRBD1,15,CASRDGTATHSPLHF,TGTGCCAGCAGGGATGGGACAGCGACTCATTCACCCCTCCACTTT
.,TRBJ2-3,TRBV27,TRBD1,14,CASSFGQGAGTQYF,TGTGCCAGCAGTTTCGGACAGGGGGCTGGTACGCAGTATTTT
.,TRBJ2-1,TRBV11-2,TRBD1,17,CASSLRPSGTGYNEQFF,TGTGCCAGCAGCTTAAGGCCCTCCGGGACAGGGTACAATGAGCAGTTCTTC
.,TRBJ1-2,TRBV28,.,13,CASSFLGAKGYTF,TGTGCCAGCAGTTTTTTGGGGGCGAAAGGCTACACCTTC
.,TRBJ2-1,TRBV5-1,TRBD2,18,CASSLSSGGSSSYNEQFF,TGCGCCAGCAGCTTGTCTAGCGGGGGCTCAAGCTCCTACAATGAGCAGTTCTTC
.,TRBJ1-2,TRBV19,TRBD1,16,CASSIVGTVSNYGYTF,TGTGCCAGTAGTATAGTGGGGACAGTATCTAACTATGGCTACACCTTC
.,TRBJ1-5,TRBV30,TRBD1,15,CAWSLGGTGNQPQHF,TGTGCCTGGAGCCTAGGTGGGACAGGCAATCAGCCCCAGCATTTT
once,TRBJ2-7,TRBV18,TRBD1,14,CASSPTGQGYEQYF,TGTGCCAGCTCACCAACGGGACAGGGCTACGAGCAGTACTTC
.,TRBJ1-3,TRBV28,.,15,CASRLPGNSGNTIYF,TGTGCCAGCAGATTACCGGGGAATTCTGGAAACACCATATATTTT
.,TRBJ2-1,TRBV7-2,.,15,CASSPALSSYNEQFF,TGTGCCAGCAGCCCCGCGTTAAGCTCCTACAATGAGCAGTTCTTC
.,TRBJ1-2,TRBV28,.,15,CASSLAGGRYYGYTF,TGTGCCAGCAGTTTAGCGGGGGGCAGATACTATGGCTACACCTTC
.,TRBJ1-1,TRBV9,.,16,CASSVEAGGRRTEAFF,TGTGCCAGCAGCGTAGAGGCGGGGGGGCGGCGGACTGAAGCTTTCTTT
.,TRBJ2-7,TRBV5-1,TRBD2,14,CASRGNSGGYEQYF,TGCGCCAGCAGAGGAAATAGCGGGGGGTACGAGCAGTACTTC
.,TRBJ2-7,TRBV7-9,.,15,CASSLLAGSSYEQYF,TGTGCCAGCAGCTTACTTGCAGGGTCGTCCTACGAGCAGTACTTC